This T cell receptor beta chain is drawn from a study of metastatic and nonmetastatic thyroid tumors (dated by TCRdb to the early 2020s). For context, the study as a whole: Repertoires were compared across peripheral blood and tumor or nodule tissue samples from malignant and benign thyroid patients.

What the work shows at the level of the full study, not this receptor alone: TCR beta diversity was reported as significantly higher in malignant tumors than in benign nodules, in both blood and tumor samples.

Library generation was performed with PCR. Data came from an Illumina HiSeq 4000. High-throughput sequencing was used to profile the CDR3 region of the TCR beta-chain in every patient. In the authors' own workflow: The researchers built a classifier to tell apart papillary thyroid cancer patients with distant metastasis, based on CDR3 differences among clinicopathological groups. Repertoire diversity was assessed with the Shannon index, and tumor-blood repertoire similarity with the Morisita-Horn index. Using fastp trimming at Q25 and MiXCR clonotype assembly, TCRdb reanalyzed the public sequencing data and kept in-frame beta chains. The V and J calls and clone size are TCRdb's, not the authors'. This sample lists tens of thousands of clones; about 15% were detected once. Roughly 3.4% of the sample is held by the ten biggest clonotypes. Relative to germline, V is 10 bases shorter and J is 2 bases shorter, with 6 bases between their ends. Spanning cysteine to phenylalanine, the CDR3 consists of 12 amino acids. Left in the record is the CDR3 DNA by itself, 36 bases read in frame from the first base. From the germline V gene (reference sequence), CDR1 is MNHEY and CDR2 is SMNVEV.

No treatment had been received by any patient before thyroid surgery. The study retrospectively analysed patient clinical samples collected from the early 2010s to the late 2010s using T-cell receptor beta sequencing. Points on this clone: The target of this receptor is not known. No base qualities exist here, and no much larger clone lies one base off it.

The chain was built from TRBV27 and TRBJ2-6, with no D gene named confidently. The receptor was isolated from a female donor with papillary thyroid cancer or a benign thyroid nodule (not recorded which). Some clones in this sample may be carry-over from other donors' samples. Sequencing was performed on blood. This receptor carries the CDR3 CATSTGANVLTF. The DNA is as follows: TGTGCCACCTCGACTGGGGCCAACGTCCTGACTTTC.